Shown below are 9 T cell receptor beta chains from a single sample sequenced in a study of identical twins. TCRdb reprocessed the 5' RACE reads with MiXCR, giving one entry per CDR3 protein. The sample lists roughly 770,000 distinct CDR3 sequences, around a sixth seen once, with around 13% in the top ten. The data were also submitted as part of a second study, on T cells expressing NK-cell markers.

The sequencing sample was made of PBMCs. These receptors were taken from a woman aged 18-29 years in good health.

This clonotype was seen a few times. The chain uses TRBV3-1 and TRBJ1-3, with D perhaps TRBD1 (5 bases). V lost 4 bases to trimming and J lost 5 bases, with 12 bases between them. This CDR3 has 14 residues. Germline V gene lookup returns CDR1 LGHDT and CDR2 YNNKEL (reference sequence). The CDR3 is CASSPPGRRNTIYF. The CDR3 DNA is TGTGCCAGCAGCCCCCCGGGGCGCCGAAACACCATATATTTT. The full variable domain, in which reference TRBV3-1 and TRBJ1-3 provide the parts outside the CDR3, is DTAVSQTPKYLVTQMGNDKSIKCEQNLGHDTMYWYKQDSKKFLKIMFSYNNKELIINETVPNRFSPKSPDKAHLNLHINSLELGDSAVYFCASSPPGRRNTIYFGEGSWLTVV.

V and J are TRBV9 and TRBJ1-5; no clear D. The CDR3 is made up of 8 amino acids. Per the germline V gene, CDR1 is SGDLS and CDR2 is YYNGEE. CDR3 region: CAPRTRHF. CDR3 nucleotides: TGTGCTCCCCGGACCCGGCATTTT. Together with reference TRBV9 and TRBJ1-5, the CDR3 gives the full variable domain: DSGVTQTPKHLITATGQRVTLRCSPRSGDLSVYWYQQSLDQGLQFLIQYYNGEERAKGNILERFSAQQFPDLHSELNLSSLELGDSALYFCAPRTRHFGDGTRLSIL.

There are a few counts of this clonotype. This sequence joins TRBV18 and TRBJ2-5; unclear D gene. The CDR3 totals 14 residues. V was shortened by 3 bases and J by 1 base, with 9 bases between the two germline ends. Germline-derived CDR1 and CDR2 are KGHSH and LQKENI. The CDR3 reads CASSPQGSQETQYF. The CDR3 DNA is TGTGCCAGCTCACCCCAAGGTTCCCAAGAGACCCAGTACTTC.

The chain recombines TRBV12-3 or TRBV12-4 with TRBJ1-5, with 8 bases fitting TRBD1. The CDR3 has 16 amino acids. V dropped 6 bases and J dropped 2; count of bases not matched to a gene: 9. The CDR3 spells CASSPDRGWGNQPQHF. CDR3 sequence (DNA): TGTGCCAGCAGCCCTGACAGGGGATGGGGCAATCAGCCCCAGCATTTT.

Ten or more counts support this clonotype. The rearrangement joins TRBV11-2 to TRBJ2-1; 7 bases are shared with TRBD1. J lost 11 bases, V lost 0 bases, and 4 bases had no gene match. Germline-derived CDR1 and CDR2 are SGHAT and FQNNGV. This CDR3 has 13 residues. The CDR3 nucleotides read TGTGCCAGCAGCTTAGAGACAGGGAACAAGCAGTTCTTC. It is translated as CASSLETGNKQFF.

This clonotype appeared a few times. The genes are TRBV18 and TRBJ1-5; D is uncertain. With 3 bases removed from V and 5 bases from J, the gap between germline ends came to 8 bases. The CDR3 length is 13 residues. Germline CDR1 KGHSH, CDR2 LQKENI. CDR3 in DNA: TGTGCCAGCTCACCCAAACAAGATCAGCCCCAGCATTTT. Protein product: CASSPKQDQPQHF.

This clonotype was observed a handful of times. The chain is built from TRBV7-8 and TRBJ2-7, with a possible D match to TRBD1 (6 bases). The CDR3 has 15 amino acids. V was cut by 1 base and J by 9 bases, with 19 bases left in between. Per the germline V gene, CDR1 is SGHVS and CDR2 is FQNEAQ. The CDR3 nucleotides are TGTGCCAGCAGCTTAGGAACGGACAGACTAAAGGGGCAGTACTTC. It yields the protein CASSLGTDRLKGQYF. Based on the CDR3 plus reference TRBV7-8 and TRBJ2-7, the full variable domain is GAGVSQSPRYKVAKRGQDVALRCDPISGHVSLFWYQQALGQGPEFLTYFQNEAQLDKSGLPSDRFFAERPEGSVSTLKIQRTQQEDSAVYLCASSLGTDRLKGQYFGPGTRLTVT.

CDR3 DNA: TGTGCCAGCAGTTATGTGGTAAATCAGCCCCAGCATTTT. Translated, it gives CASSYVVNQPQHF. V usage is TRBV6-5 and J usage is TRBJ1-5; D not certain. From germline, CDR1 is MNHEY and CDR2 SVGAGI. The CDR3 consists of 13 residues. V was trimmed by 3 bases and J by 4 bases, leaving 7 bases between them.

A note on this clonotype: One junction end does not reproduce the germline sequence, and a read error may be involved. The chain combines TRBV5-6 with TRBJ2-3; 12 nucleotides agree with TRBD2. Germline V CDR1 and CDR2: SGHDT, YYEEEE. The CDR3 has 12 amino acids. In nucleotides, the CDR3 is TGTGCCAGCAGCTGGGGACTAGCGGGCCACGATTTT. Its translation is CASSWGLAGHDF.